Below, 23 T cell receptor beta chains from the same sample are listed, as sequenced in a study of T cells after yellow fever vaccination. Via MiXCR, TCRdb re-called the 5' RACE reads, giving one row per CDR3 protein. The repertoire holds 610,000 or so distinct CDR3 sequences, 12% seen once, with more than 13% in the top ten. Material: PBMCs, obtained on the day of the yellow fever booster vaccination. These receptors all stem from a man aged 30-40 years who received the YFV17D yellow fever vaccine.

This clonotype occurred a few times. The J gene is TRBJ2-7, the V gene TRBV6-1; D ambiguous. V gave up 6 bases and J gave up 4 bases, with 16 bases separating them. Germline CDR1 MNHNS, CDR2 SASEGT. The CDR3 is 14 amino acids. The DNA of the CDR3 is TGTGCCAGCAGCCAAAGTGGGGTCGGGTACGAGCAGTACTTC. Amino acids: CASSQSGVGYEQYF.

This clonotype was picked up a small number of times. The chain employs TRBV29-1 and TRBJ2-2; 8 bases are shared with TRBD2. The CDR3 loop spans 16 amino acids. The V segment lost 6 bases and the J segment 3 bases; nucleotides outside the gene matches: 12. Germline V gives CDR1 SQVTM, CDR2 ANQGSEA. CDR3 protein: CSVTGGRGWDTGELFF. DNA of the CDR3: TGCAGCGTGACGGGGGGGCGGGGGTGGGACACCGGGGAGCTGTTTTTT.

This CDR3 is CASSLGTGGSANEKLFF. The DNA of the CDR3 is TGCGCCAGCAGCCTCGGGACAGGGGGCTCAGCTAATGAAAAACTGTTTTTT. The chain has TRBV5-1 and TRBJ1-4, with 12 bases identical to TRBD1. Germline-derived CDR1 and CDR2 are SGHRS and YFSETQ. The CDR3 loop spans 17 amino acids. Losses at the gene ends were 4 bases for V and 3 bases for J; bases not matched to a gene: 7. The complete variable domain, with remaining parts taken from reference TRBV5-1 and TRBJ1-4, reads KAGVTQTPRYLIKTRGQQVTLSCSPISGHRSVSWYQQTPGQGLQFLFEYFSETQRNKGNFPGRFSGRQFSNSRSEMNVSTLELGDSALYLCASSLGTGGSANEKLFFGSGTQLSVL.

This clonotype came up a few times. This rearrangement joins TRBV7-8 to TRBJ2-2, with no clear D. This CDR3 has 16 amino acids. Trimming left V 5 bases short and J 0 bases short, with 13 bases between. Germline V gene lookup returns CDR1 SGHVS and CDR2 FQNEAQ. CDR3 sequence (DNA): TGTGCCAGCAGCGTGAACAGCTATACGAACACCGGGGAGCTGTTTTTT. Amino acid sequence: CASSVNSYTNTGELFF.

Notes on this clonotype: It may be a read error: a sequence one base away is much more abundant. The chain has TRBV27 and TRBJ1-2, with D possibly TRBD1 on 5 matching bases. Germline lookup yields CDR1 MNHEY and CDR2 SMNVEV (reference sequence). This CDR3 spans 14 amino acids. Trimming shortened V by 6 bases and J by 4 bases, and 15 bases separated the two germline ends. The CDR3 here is CASRQGCISYGYTF. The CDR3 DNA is TGTGCCAGCAGGCAGGGCTGTATAAGCTATGGCTACACCTTC.

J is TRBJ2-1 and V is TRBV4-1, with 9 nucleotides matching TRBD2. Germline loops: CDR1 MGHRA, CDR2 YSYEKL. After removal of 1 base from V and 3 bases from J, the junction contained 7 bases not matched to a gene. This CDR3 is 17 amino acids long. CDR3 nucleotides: TGCGCCAGCAGCCAAGGCCGGACTAGCGCCATCTACAATGAGCAGTTCTTC. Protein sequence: CASSQGRTSAIYNEQFF.

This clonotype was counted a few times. In nucleotides, the CDR3 is TGCGCCAGCAGCTTGGTGTATGGGGAAGGGGCCAACGTCCTGACTTTC. The encoded protein is CASSLVYGEGANVLTF. The chain employs TRBV5-1 and TRBJ2-6; D gene unclear. This CDR3 is built from 16 residues. Germline values: CDR1 SGHRS, CDR2 YFSETQ. V was clipped by 0 bases and J by 4 bases, with 11 bases between them.

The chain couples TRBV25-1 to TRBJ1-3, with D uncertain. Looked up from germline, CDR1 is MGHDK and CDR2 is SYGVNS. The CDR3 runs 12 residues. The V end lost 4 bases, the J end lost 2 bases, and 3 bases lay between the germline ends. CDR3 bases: TGTGCCAGCAGTGGTCCTGGAAACACCATATATTTT. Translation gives CASSGPGNTIYF. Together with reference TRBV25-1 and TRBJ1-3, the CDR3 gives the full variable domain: EADIYQTPRYLVIGTGKKITLECSQTMGHDKMYWYQQDPGMELHLIHYSYGVNSTEKGDLSSESTVSRIRTEHFPLTLESARPSHTSQYLCASSGPGNTIYFGEGSWLTVV.

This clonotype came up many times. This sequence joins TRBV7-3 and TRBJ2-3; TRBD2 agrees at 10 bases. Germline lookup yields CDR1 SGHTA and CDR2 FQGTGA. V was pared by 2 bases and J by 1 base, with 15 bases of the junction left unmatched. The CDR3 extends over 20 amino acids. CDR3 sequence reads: CASSLLGVSGRPGGTDTQYF. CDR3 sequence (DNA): TGTGCCAGCAGCTTACTAGGGGTTAGCGGGAGGCCCGGGGGCACAGATACGCAGTATTTT.

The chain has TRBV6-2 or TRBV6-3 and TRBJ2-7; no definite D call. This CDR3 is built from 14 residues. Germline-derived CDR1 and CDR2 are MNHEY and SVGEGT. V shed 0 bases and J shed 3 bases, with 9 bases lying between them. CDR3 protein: CASSYSGSRYEQYF. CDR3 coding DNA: TGTGCCAGCAGTTACTCGGGTTCCCGCTACGAGCAGTACTTC.

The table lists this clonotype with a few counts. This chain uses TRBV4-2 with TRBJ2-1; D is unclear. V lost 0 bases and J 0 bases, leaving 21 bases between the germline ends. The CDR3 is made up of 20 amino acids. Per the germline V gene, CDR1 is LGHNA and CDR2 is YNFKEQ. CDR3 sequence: CASSQDWGTPIQSSYNEQFF. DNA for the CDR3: TGTGCCAGCAGCCAAGATTGGGGAACACCAATTCAAAGCTCCTACAATGAGCAGTTCTTC.

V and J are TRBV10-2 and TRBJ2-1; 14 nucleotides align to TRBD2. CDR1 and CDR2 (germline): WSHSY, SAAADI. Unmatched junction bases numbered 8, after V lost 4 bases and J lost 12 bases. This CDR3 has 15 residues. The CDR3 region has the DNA TGCGCCAGCAGTGGGGGGACTAGCGGGGGCCTATGGCAGTTCTTC. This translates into CASSGGTSGGLWQFF.

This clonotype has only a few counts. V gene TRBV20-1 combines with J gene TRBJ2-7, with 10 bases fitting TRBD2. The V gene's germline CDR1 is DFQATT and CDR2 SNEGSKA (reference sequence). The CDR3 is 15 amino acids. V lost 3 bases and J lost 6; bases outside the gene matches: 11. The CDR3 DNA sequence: TGCAGTGCTAGCCCGGGACTAGCGCCGTGGGCCGAGCAGTACTTC. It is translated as CSASPGLAPWAEQYF.

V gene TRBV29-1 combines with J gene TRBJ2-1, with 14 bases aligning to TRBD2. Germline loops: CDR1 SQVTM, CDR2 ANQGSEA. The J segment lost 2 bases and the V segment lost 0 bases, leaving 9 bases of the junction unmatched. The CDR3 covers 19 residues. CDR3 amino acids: CSVEDPGLAGGLAYNEQFF. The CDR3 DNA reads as TGCAGCGTTGAAGATCCAGGACTAGCGGGAGGTCTGGCCTACAATGAGCAGTTCTTC.

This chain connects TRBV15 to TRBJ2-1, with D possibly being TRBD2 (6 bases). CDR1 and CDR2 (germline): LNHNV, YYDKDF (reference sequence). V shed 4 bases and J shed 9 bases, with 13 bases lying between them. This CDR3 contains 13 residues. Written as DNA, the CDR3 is TGTGCCACCAGCACATTAATAGCGGTTGAGCAGTTCTTC. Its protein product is CATSTLIAVEQFF.

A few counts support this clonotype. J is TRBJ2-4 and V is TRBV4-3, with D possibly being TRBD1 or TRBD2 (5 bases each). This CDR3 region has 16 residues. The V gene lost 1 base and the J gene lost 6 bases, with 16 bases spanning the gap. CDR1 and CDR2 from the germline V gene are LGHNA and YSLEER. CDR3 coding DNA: TGCGCCAGCAGCCAAGGACCGCGAGAGAGGGGAAACATTCAGTACTTC. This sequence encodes CASSQGPRERGNIQYF.

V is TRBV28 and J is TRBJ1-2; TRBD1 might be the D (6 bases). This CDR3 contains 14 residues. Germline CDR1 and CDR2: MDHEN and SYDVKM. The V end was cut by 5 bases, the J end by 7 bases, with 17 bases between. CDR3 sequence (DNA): TGTGCCAGCAGTCTTCCCCAGGGGAGGGGTGGCTACACCTTC. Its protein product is CASSLPQGRGGYTF.

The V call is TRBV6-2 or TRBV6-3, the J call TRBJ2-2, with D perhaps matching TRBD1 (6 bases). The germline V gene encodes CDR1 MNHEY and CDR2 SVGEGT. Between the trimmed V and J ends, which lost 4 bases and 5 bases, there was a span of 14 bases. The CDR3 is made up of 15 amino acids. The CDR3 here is CASSSGTTGTGELFF. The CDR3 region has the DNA TGTGCCAGCAGTTCAGGGACAACGGGTACCGGGGAGCTGTTTTTT.

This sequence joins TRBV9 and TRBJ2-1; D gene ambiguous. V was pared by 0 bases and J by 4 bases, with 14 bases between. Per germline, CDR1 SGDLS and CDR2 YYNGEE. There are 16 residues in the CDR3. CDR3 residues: CASSVDLPELYNEQFF. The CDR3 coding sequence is TGTGCCAGCAGCGTAGATCTCCCCGAGCTATACAATGAGCAGTTCTTC. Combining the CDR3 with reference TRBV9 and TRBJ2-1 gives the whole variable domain DSGVTQTPKHLITATGQRVTLRCSPRSGDLSVYWYQQSLDQGLQFLIQYYNGEERAKGNILERFSAQQFPDLHSELNLSSLELGDSALYFCASSVDLPELYNEQFFGPGTRLTVL.

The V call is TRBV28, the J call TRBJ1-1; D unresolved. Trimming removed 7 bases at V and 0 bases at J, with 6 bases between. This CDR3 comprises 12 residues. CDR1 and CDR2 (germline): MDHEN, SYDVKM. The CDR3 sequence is CASNTLNTEAFF. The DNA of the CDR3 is TGTGCCAGCAACACTTTGAACACTGAAGCTTTCTTT.

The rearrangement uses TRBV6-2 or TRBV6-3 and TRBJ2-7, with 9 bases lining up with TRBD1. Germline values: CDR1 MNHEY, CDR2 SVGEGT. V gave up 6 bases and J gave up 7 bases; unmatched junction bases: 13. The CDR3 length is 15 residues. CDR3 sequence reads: CASRQPGQGLKEQYF. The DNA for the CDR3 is TGTGCCAGCAGACAACCGGGACAGGGTCTAAAGGAGCAGTACTTC.

CDR3 nucleotides: TGCAGTGCTAGATTGACTAGCGGTATGGCAGATACGCAGTATTTT. Its protein is CSARLTSGMADTQYF. This chain links TRBV20-1 with TRBJ2-3, with 9 bases matching TRBD2. In germline, CDR1 is DFQATT, CDR2 SNEGSKA (reference sequence). With V trimmed by 2 bases and J by 4 bases, 7 bases remained unmatched. The CDR3 is 15 amino acids.

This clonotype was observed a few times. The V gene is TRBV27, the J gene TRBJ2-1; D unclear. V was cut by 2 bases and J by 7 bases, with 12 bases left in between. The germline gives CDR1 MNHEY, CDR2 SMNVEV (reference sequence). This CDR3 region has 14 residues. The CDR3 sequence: CASSLPSDRNEQFF. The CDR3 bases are TGTGCCAGCAGTTTACCTAGTGATAGGAATGAGCAGTTCTTC.